This TCR beta chain was found in a study of blood T cells in healthy people across ages. Study findings and constraints: Any conclusive comparison of naive versus antigen-experienced cells was prevented by using unsorted PBMCs.

Germline CDR1 reads MNHNY; CDR2 reads SVGAGI (reference sequence). The junction had 13 bases not matched to a gene; V was cut back by 4 bases and J by 13 bases. The CDR3 extends over 15 amino acids. A remark on this clonotype: Its antigen remains unknown. One base away lies a much larger clone, so this may be a sequencing read error.

Combining a sample-barcoded 5' primer with a J-beta primer mix, a second PCR ran for roughly 6 to 12 cycles. Each sample yielded at least 3 million CDR3-containing paired-end reads. From the 5' RACE reads, TCRdb called clonotypes with MiXCR, one entry per CDR3 protein. The data contain 600,000 to 800,000 distinct CDR3 sequences, around 50% of them seen just once; the ten biggest clones take up approximately 12%. Each donor gave roughly 9.2 milliliters of peripheral blood. Total RNA, at least 5 micrograms per sample, was extracted from PBMCs. Sequencing was performed on blood. The chain is built from TRBV6-6 and TRBJ2-5, with TRBD1 identical over 12 bases. The TCR originated in a woman aged 80 or older in good health. The CDR3 loop reads CASSCSTWDRGLSYF. CDR3 DNA sequence: TGTGCCAGCAGTTGCTCAACTTGGGACAGGGGGCTTTCGTACTTC.